This T cell receptor beta chain was profiled in a study of blood T cell repertoires in COVID-19. Study at large: Samples representing acute and convalescent COVID-19 were sourced from the United States, Italy and Spain. PBMCs, B-cell-depleted T cells, or T cells provided the cDNA or gDNA that made up the material.

Followed longitudinally, the Seattle patients had been enrolled during active infection. Under the authors' procedure: Reference gene primers were amplified, and this amplification served to estimate nucleated cell counts. The data were produced by immunoSEQ multiplex PCR, yet TCRdb's version contains in-frame clones alone and is incomplete. V, J and clone size reflect that table, while D and trimming were determined from the DNA. The table lists over 450,000 clones, roughly 87% of them singletons, with 0.9% in the top ten. The source material was peripheral blood. This receptor was taken from a man aged 18 to 29 with COVID-19, enrolled during active disease.

CDR3 sequence reads: CATSDGEMDQPQHF. For the CDR3, the DNA is TGTGCCACCAGTGATGGGGAGATGGATCAGCCCCAGCATTTT. The rearrangement joins TRBV24-1 to TRBJ1-5; no clear D. In germline, CDR1 is KGHDR, CDR2 SFDVKD. The ends were cut back, 3 bases at V and 5 bases at J, with 10 bases in the middle. The CDR3 has 14 residues.